This T cell receptor beta chain was sequenced for a study of blood T cell repertoires in COVID-19. The wider study: In each case, the material was cDNA or gDNA derived from T cells, B-cell-depleted T cells, or PBMCs.

CDR1 is SNHLY and CDR2 is FYNNEI in the germline V gene. There are 17 residues in the CDR3. Trimming took 10 bases from V and 1 from J, leaving 23 bases between them. Sequenced by immunoSEQ multiplex PCR; TCRdb stores in-frame clones only, minus some. The repertoire holds around 300,000 clones, with 90% as singletons. This sequence was found in a woman in her twenties or thirties with COVID-19, enrolled during active disease. The sample was peripheral blood. The chain uses TRBV2 and TRBJ2-1, with a weak D call TRBD2 (6 bases). CDR3 nucleotides: TGTGCCACTGACCGGGACGGCGGGACTCCATCCTACAATGAGCAGTTCTTC. It specifies CATDRDGGTPSYNEQFF. The entire variable domain, with the rest obtained from reference TRBV2 and TRBJ2-1, is as follows: EPEVTQTPSHQVTQMGQEVILRCVPISNHLYFYWYRQILGQKVEFLVSFYNNEISEKSEIFDDQFSVERPDGSNFTLKIRSTKLEDSAMYFCATDRDGGTPSYNEQFFGPGTRLTVL.